This T cell receptor beta chain was recorded in a study of control samples from healthy donors and cancer patients. The table came from immunoSEQ multiplex PCR; TCRdb's copy has only in-frame clones and leaves some out. Of about 41,000 clones listed, around 94% are singletons. The CDR3 consists of 12 residues. Germline V gene data show CDR1 as SGDLS and CDR2 as YYNGEE. The junction had 2 bases not matched to a gene; V was cut back by 3 bases and J by 6 bases. V gene TRBV9 combines with J gene TRBJ2-7, with TRBD1 matching over 8 bases. Sequencing was performed on blood. This receptor was obtained from a man aged 55-75 years in good health. CDR3 sequence: CASSGTGIEQYF. The CDR3 region has the DNA TGTGCCAGCAGCGGGACAGGGATCGAGCAGTACTTC.